This TCR beta chain was obtained from a study of blood T cell repertoires in COVID-19. CDR1 MGHRA and CDR2 YSYEKL come from the germline V gene. The CDR3 is 17 residues long. V lost 0 bases and J lost 0; bases outside the gene matches: 4. As handled by the study authors: From reference gene primer amplification, estimates of nucleated cell counts were derived. Repertoires were generated with immunoSEQ multiplex PCR, while TCRdb's copy carries only in-frame clones and drops some. V and J calls and clone size come straight from that table; D and trimming were deduced from the DNA. This sample has about 190,000 clones, with about 85% found just once.

The source of this sequence is a man aged 65 to 85 with active or convalescent COVID-19. The specimen was peripheral blood. The chain carries TRBV4-1 and TRBJ2-2, with 7 bases that match TRBD2. CDR3 coding DNA: TGCGCCAGCAGCCAAGAGCCCGGACTAGCGAACACCGGGGAGCTGTTTTTT. Residues: CASSQEPGLANTGELFF.